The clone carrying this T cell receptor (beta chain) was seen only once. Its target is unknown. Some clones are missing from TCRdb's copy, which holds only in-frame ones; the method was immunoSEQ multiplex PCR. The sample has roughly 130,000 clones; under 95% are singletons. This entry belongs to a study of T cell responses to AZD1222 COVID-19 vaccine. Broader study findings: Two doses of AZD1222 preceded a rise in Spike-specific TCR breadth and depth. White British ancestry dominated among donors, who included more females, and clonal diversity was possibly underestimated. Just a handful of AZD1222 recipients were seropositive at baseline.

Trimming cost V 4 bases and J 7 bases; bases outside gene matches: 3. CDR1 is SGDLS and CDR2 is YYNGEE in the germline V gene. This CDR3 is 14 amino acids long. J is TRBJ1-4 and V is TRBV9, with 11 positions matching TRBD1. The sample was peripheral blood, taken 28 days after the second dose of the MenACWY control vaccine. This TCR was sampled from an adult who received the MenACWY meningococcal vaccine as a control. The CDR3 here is CASSRTGGFEKLFF. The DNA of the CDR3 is TGTGCCAGCAGCCGGACAGGGGGCTTTGAAAAACTGTTTTTT.